Listed below are T cell receptor beta chains from one sample, sequenced in a study of T cells after yellow fever vaccination. MiXCR, applied by TCRdb to the 5' RACE reads, yields one record per CDR3 protein. In the table there are some 350,000 distinct CDR3 sequences, about 4% of which are singletons. The sequencing used PBMCs, collected 5 days after the yellow fever booster vaccination. These receptor sequences come from a man aged 18 to 30 who received the YFV17D yellow fever vaccine. The CDR3 runs from the conserved cysteine through the conserved F or W. The D gene is left open where the match is weak. A clone size is listed for some rows: how often the clone was seen (once, few, many), or a class if it is expanded.

size | J | D | V | DNA | CDR3
many | TRBJ2-3 | . | TRBV10-3 | TGTGCCACTAAGGGAGATACGCAGTATTTT | CATKGDTQYF
few | TRBJ2-2 | TRBD2 | TRBV24-1 | TGTGCCACCAGTGATCTACCGGGACTAGCCGACACCGGGGAGCTGTTTTTT | CATSDLPGLADTGELFF
few | TRBJ2-7 | . | TRBV5-1 | TGCGCCAGCAGCTTGACCGTTGGGAGCTACGAGCAGTACTTC | CASSLTVGSYEQYF
. | TRBJ2-1 | . | TRBV19 | TGTGCCAGTAGGGAATGGGGTGAGCAGTTCTTC | CASREWGEQFF
. | TRBJ2-1 | TRBD1 | TRBV18 | TGTGCCAGCTCACCACCGGCCACAGGGGGCGCGGAGGAGCAGTTCTTC | CASSPPATGGAEEQFF
many | TRBJ1-4 | . | TRBV20-1 | TGCAGTGCTAGAGCATACCCGATGGGGACAAGAAGAAGAGATAATGAAAAACTGTTTTTT | CSARAYPMGTRRRDNEKLFF
few | TRBJ1-2 | . | TRBV7-2 | TGTGCCAGCAGCGAAACGGGGTACGGCTATGGCTACACCTTC | CASSETGYGYGYTF
few | TRBJ1-1 | . | TRBV5-5 | TGTGCCAGCAGCTTCGCAACCGTTCAGGGGGAAGCTTTCTTT | CASSFATVQGEAFF
. | TRBJ2-1 | . | TRBV29-1 | TGCAGCGTTGGTGGGACGGCCCCACCAGAGCAGTTCTTC | CSVGGTAPPEQFF
many | TRBJ2-5 | TRBD1 | TRBV12-3/TRBV12-4 | TGTGCCAGCAGTTCGTCAGGGGGCGGTTTACAAGAGACCCAGTACTTC | CASSSSGGGLQETQYF
many | TRBJ1-1 | . | TRBV4-2 | TGTGCCAGCAGCCAAGAATCCGAGAACACTGAAGCTTTCTTT | CASSQESENTEAFF
. | TRBJ2-5 | . | TRBV7-9 | TGTGCCAGCAGTTTACAATCCCGCGCAAGAGAGGAGACCCAGTACTTC | CASSLQSRAREETQYF
many | TRBJ2-3 | . | TRBV7-7 | TGTGCTAGCGCCAAGGCAGGGGAGGATACGCAGTATTTT | CASAKAGEDTQYF
. | TRBJ1-3 | . | TRBV30 | TGTGCCTGGGAGGGTTCAATCAGCTCTGGAAACACCATATATTTT | CAWEGSISSGNTIYF
few | TRBJ1-5 | . | TRBV4-1 | TGCGCCAGCAGCCAGGAACAGGGTTATTTTCAGCCCCAGCATTTT | CASSQEQGYFQPQHF
. | TRBJ1-5 | TRBD1 | TRBV6-5 | TGTGCCAGCAGCTGGACAGGGGGTGGCAATCAGCCCCAGCATTTT | CASSWTGGGNQPQHF
. | TRBJ1-5 | TRBD1 | TRBV18 | TGTGCCAGCTCATCTAGCGACAGGGGAGGTCAGCCCCAGCATTTT | CASSSSDRGGQPQHF
few | TRBJ2-4 | TRBD1 | TRBV27 | TGTGCCAGCAGTTTATTGCGGACAGGGGGGAAAAACATTCAGTACTTC | CASSLLRTGGKNIQYF
. | TRBJ1-3 | . | TRBV5-5 | TGTGCCAGCAGCTGGTATGACAGATCTGGAAACACCATATATTTT | CASSWYDRSGNTIYF
. | TRBJ2-1 | . | TRBV24-1 | TGTGCCACCAGTGATTCCGACGGACGCTCCTACAATGAGCAGTTCTTC | CATSDSDGRSYNEQFF
. | TRBJ2-2 | . | TRBV7-2 | TGTGCCAGCAGCTTGGACTTGGCCGGGGAGCTGTTTTTT | CASSLDLAGELFF
many | TRBJ2-2 | TRBD2 | TRBV6-5 | TGTGCCAGCAGAAATCCCCAGCGGGGAAACACCGGGGAGCTGTTTTTT | CASRNPQRGNTGELFF
. | TRBJ1-4 | TRBD1 | TRBV23-1 | TGCGCCAGCAGTCTGGGACAGCCGCCGAATGAAAAACTGTTTTTT | CASSLGQPPNEKLFF
few | TRBJ1-2 | . | TRBV5-1 | TGCGCCAGCAGCTTGGTCGGGGTGCGGCTCTCGTATGGCTACACCTTC | CASSLVGVRLSYGYTF
. | TRBJ1-1 | . | TRBV20-1 | TGCAGTGCTAGGGGGGCCCGAGGGATTCACACTGAAGCTTTCTTT | CSARGARGIHTEAFF
few | TRBJ2-5 | TRBD2 | TRBV3-1 | TGTGCCAGCAGCCAAGTGGGTCTAGCGGGGGAACAAGAGACCCAGTACTTC | CASSQVGLAGEQETQYF
few | TRBJ2-7 | . | TRBV27 | TGTGCCAGCAGCCCAGGGATCGGAGTCTACGAGCAGTACTTC | CASSPGIGVYEQYF
few | TRBJ1-1 | . | TRBV7-2 | TGTGCCAGCAGCTCCCCCTCGGGGTACACTGAAGCTTTCTTT | CASSSPSGYTEAFF
few | TRBJ2-3 | . | TRBV29-1 | TGCAGCGTTGAAGGGCTTATAAGGAAAAGAGATACGCAGTATTTT | CSVEGLIRKRDTQYF
many | TRBJ2-3 | . | TRBV7-9 | TGTGCCAGCAGCCCCCCTCAGGGCCTAACCACAGATACGCAGTATTTT | CASSPPQGLTTDTQYF
few | TRBJ1-4 | . | TRBV4-1 | TGCGCCAGCAGCCAGGGAGATTCAACTAATGAAAAACTGTTTTTT | CASSQGDSTNEKLFF
. | TRBJ2-5 | . | TRBV11-1 | TGTGCCAGCAGCTCCGGAGGGCTATTCCAAGAGACCCAGTACTTC | CASSSGGLFQETQYF
few | TRBJ2-1 | . | TRBV7-8 | TGTGCCAGCAGCCTCCCCCGGGGCCTCAACAGCTACAATGAGCAGTTCTTC | CASSLPRGLNSYNEQFF
many | TRBJ2-3 | TRBD2 | TRBV5-4 | TGTGCCAGCAGACCAACTAGCGGGGGCACAGATACGCAGTATTTT | CASRPTSGGTDTQYF
many | TRBJ1-1 | TRBD1 | TRBV28 | TGTGCCAGCAGTCTCCCACAGGGGGCGGGTAACACTGAAGCTTTCTTT | CASSLPQGAGNTEAFF
few | TRBJ2-2 | . | TRBV20-1 | TGCAGTGCTAGAGTGGGGGGCGGTTATGCCGGGGAGCTGTTTTTT | CSARVGGGYAGELFF
many | TRBJ2-2 | . | TRBV7-2 | TGTGCCAGCAGCTTTAGCGGTAGTGGGGAGCTGTTTTTT | CASSFSGSGELFF
many | TRBJ1-1 | . | TRBV12-3/TRBV12-4 | TGTGCCAGCAGTTCTGGAGATTCGAACACTGAAGCTTTCTTT | CASSSGDSNTEAFF
few | TRBJ1-2 | . | TRBV4-3 | TGCGCCAGCAGCCGAAGGCAGGGTTCTAACTATGGCTACACCTTC | CASSRRQGSNYGYTF
. | TRBJ2-7 | . | TRBV18 | TGTGCCAGCTTATCGTCGGGGCAGACCTACGAGCAGTACTTC | CASLSSGQTYEQYF
. | TRBJ1-4 | . | TRBV6-1 | TGTGCCAGCAGTGATGAAGATGAAAAACTGTTTTTT | CASSDEDEKLFF
. | TRBJ2-2 | . | TRBV10-3 | TGTTCCATCAGTGAGTCATGGCGGGGGACAACCGGGGAGCTGTTTTTT | CSISESWRGTTGELFF
many | TRBJ2-2 | TRBD2 | TRBV4-2 | TGTGCCAGCAGCCTCTCTCTAGCGGGGGCGGGAACCGGGGAGCTGTTTTTT | CASSLSLAGAGTGELFF
. | TRBJ2-1 | TRBD2 | TRBV7-2 | TGTGCCAGCAGCTCCACTAGCGGGGGGGCCTACACTGAGCAGTTCTTC | CASSSTSGGAYTEQFF
few | TRBJ1-2 | TRBD1 | TRBV4-3 | TGCGCCAGCAGCCAAACGACAGGGGTAGACAACTATGGCTACACCTTC | CASSQTTGVDNYGYTF
many | TRBJ2-3 | TRBD2 | TRBV7-9 | TGTGCCAGCTCCGCGGTTAGCGGGGGCACAGATACGCAGTATTTT | CASSAVSGGTDTQYF
. | TRBJ2-2 | . | TRBV2 | TGTGCCAGCAGTGTGTTGGTAGACAACGGGGAGCTGTTTTTT | CASSVLVDNGELFF
. | TRBJ2-4 | . | TRBV5-1 | TGCGCCTGCAGCTTGGGGAACCAAAACATTCAGTACTTC | CACSLGNQNIQYF
many | TRBJ1-4 | . | TRBV20-1 | TGCAGTGCTAGAGATCCCCTCGCAGGGGCGGTCGAAAAACTGTTTTTT | CSARDPLAGAVEKLFF
. | TRBJ2-1 | TRBD2 | TRBV10-3 | TGTGCCATCAGTGTGGTCCTAGCGGGAGGCAATGAGCAGTTCTTC | CAISVVLAGGNEQFF
few | TRBJ2-7 | . | TRBV6-6 | TGTGCCAGCTCAGGTGGGGGACTCGAGCAGTACTTC | CASSGGGLEQYF
. | TRBJ1-5 | . | TRBV18 | TGTGCCAGCTCACCATCACTGGTCATCGGGGGCGATCAGCCCCAGCATTTT | CASSPSLVIGGDQPQHF
few | TRBJ2-1 | TRBD2 | TRBV5-1 | TGCGCCAGCAGCTCGACTAGCGGGTCCTACAATGAGCAGTTCTTC | CASSSTSGSYNEQFF